Below are 18 T cell receptor delta chains sequenced from a single sample in a study of gammadelta T cells in human blood. TCRdb reran clone calling via CATT on the RT-PCR reads. Seen here are about 1,000 delta-chain clones, approximately 19% observed once, and the top ten hold around 21%. Material for sequencing was Vgamma9Vdelta2 gamma-delta T cells from infant blood. The receptors shown here come from a human donor.

This clone has just one count. This likely traces to a read error, being one base from a far larger clone. This chain uses TRDV2 with TRDJ3; TRDD3 matches 10 bases. TCRdb supplies no J gene; here it was assigned by aligning the nucleotide sequence to germline. The germline V gene has CDR1 GEAIGNYY and CDR2 EKD. This CDR3 has 19 amino acids. CDR3 residues: CACDTVLGDYSWDTRQMFF. The CDR3 DNA reads TGTGCCTGCGACACAGTACTGGGGGATTACTCCTGGGACACCCGACAGATGTTTTTC.

This clone came up a few times. This probably arose from a read error, given a far larger clone one base away. The sample contains more than one DNA sequence encoding this CDR3. J is TRDJ1 and V is TRDV2; 13 nucleotides align to TRDD3. CDR3 size: 17 residues. Germline values: CDR1 GEAIGNYY, CDR2 EKD. V gave up 3 bases and J gave up 3 bases; unmatched junction bases: 9. CDR3 loop: CACDALVLGDTPDKLIF. The DNA of the CDR3 is TGTGCCTGTGACGCGCTTGTACTGGGGGATACGCCCGATAAACTCATCTTT.

This clone is labeled as medium-sized. The J gene is TRDJ2, the V gene TRDV2; TRDD3 aligns across 12 bases. The CDR3 totals 15 residues. With V trimmed by 1 base and J by 6 bases, 2 bases remained unmatched. CDR1 GEAIGNYY and CDR2 EKD come from the germline V gene. CDR3 residues: CACDTLGDTPAQLFF. The CDR3 region has the DNA TGTGCCTGTGACACTCTGGGGGATACGCCAGCACAACTCTTCTTT.

A word on this clone: This may come from a read error, since a much larger clone is one base off. This chain links TRDV2 with TRDJ3; D may be TRDD3 (5 bases). Since TCRdb gives no J gene, matching the DNA to germline was used here to assign it. The CDR3 spans 21 residues. Per germline, CDR1 GEAIGNYY and CDR2 EKD. The germline V and J ends were trimmed by 1 base and 0 bases, with 21 bases remaining between them. CDR3 nucleotide sequence: TGTGCCTGTGACACGATGGGGACCTCCCGAATTAGCTCCTGGGACACCCGACAGATGTTTTTC. It is translated as CACDTMGTSRISSWDTRQMFF.

This clone was counted a few times. This is likely an artifact of a read error, given a far larger clone one base away. Other DNA sequences within the sample encode an identical CDR3. V is TRDV2 and J is TRDJ3; 10 bases are a match to TRDD3. Germline loops: CDR1 GEAIGNYY, CDR2 EKD. The CDR3 sequence is 17 residues long. The CDR3 spells CACDNTGGSWDTRQMFF. The CDR3 DNA is TGTGCCTGTGACAATACTGGGGGATCCTGGGACACCCGACAGATGTTCTTC.

Points on this clone: A much larger clone lies one base from this, so it may be a read error. The J gene is TRDJ3, the V gene TRDV2; 8 bases match TRDD3. Germline loops: CDR1 GEAIGNYY, CDR2 EKD. This CDR3 is 18 amino acids long. The CDR3 bases are TGTGCCAGTGACGCCCTGGGGGAGAGCTCCTGGGACACCCGACAGATGTTTTTC. This gives the protein CASDALGESSWDTRQMFF.

This clone was seen a handful of times. A single base separates this from a much larger clone, so it may be a read error. Different DNA sequences within this sample yield the same CDR3. The V and J genes are TRDV2 and TRDJ3; perhaps TRDD3 as D (6 bases). Trimming pared 3 bases from V and 0 bases from J, leaving 11 bases between. This CDR3 is built from 17 residues. Germline V CDR1 and CDR2: GEAIGNYY, EKD. The chain's CDR3 is CACDPVLGSWDTRQMFF. CDR3 nucleotides: TGTGCCTGTGACCCAGTACTGGGCTCCTGGGACACCCGACAGATGTTTTTC.

Only a few counts were recorded for this clone. A far larger clone is only one base removed, so a read error is likely. This chain uses TRDV2 with TRDJ2; 10 bases fit TRDD3. The junction had 10 bases not matched to a gene; V was cut back by 3 bases and J by 4 bases. The CDR3 runs to 17 residues. Germline CDR1 is GEAIGNYY and CDR2 is EKD. CDR3 coding DNA: TGTGCCTGTGACGCCTTACTGGGGGATTCGGGGACAGCACAACTCTTCTTT. Protein sequence: CACDALLGDSGTAQLFF.

By proportion, this clone is medium-sized (0.01 to 0.1%). The rearrangement uses TRDV2 and TRDJ3; 13 bases match TRDD3. The CDR3 has 19 residues. CDR1 GEAIGNYY and CDR2 EKD come from the germline V gene. Unmatched junction bases numbered 4, after V lost 3 bases and J lost 0 bases. CDR3 sequence reads: CACDVLGDTGSWDTRQMFF. CDR3 nucleotide sequence: TGTGCCTGTGACGTACTGGGGGATACGGGCTCCTGGGACACCCGACAGATGTTTTTC.

This clone was counted only a few times. V and J are TRDV2 and TRDJ3; TRDD3 agrees at 8 bases. The J gene comes from matching the DNA to germline here; TCRdb lacks it. CDR1 and CDR2 (germline): GEAIGNYY, EKD. V lost 0 bases and J lost 1; bases outside the gene matches: 7. The CDR3 runs to 19 residues. CDR3 region: CACDTVGGLNSWDTRQMFF. CDR3 DNA: TGTGCCTGTGACACCGTTGGGGGATTAAATTCCTGGGACACCCGACAGATGTTTTTC.

By its share, this clone is medium-sized (0.01 to 0.1%). It may be a read error: a sequence one base away is much more abundant. V is TRDV2 and J is TRDJ3; 9 positions match TRDD3. This CDR3 has 19 amino acids. CDR1 and CDR2 from the germline V gene are GEAIGNYY and EKD. CDR3 loop: CACNTTGGPLSWDTRQMFF. The CDR3 nucleotides read TGTGCCTGTAACACGACTGGGGGACCCCTCTCCTGGGACACCCGACAGATGTTTTTC.

Worth noting for this clone: This likely reflects a read error, since a far larger clone is one base away. The chain has TRDV2 and TRDJ3; 11 nucleotides agree with TRDD3. Since TCRdb gives no J gene, matching the DNA to germline was used here to assign it. CDR1 GEAIGNYY and CDR2 EKD come from the germline V gene. The CDR3 loop spans 17 amino acids. J lost 0 bases, V lost 5 bases, and 2 bases had no gene match. This chain's CDR3 is CACGTGGYSWDTRQMFF. The DNA of the CDR3 is TGTGCCTGTGGCACTGGGGGATACTCCTGGGACACCCGACAGATGTTTTTC.

For the V gene the call is TRAV14/DV4; the J gene has no call; the D call TRDD3 from the table was never checked on the DNA. CDR3 length: 16 amino acids. Germline lookup yields CDR1 TSDPSYG and CDR2 QGSYDQQN (reference sequence). CDR3 DNA sequence: TGTGCCAGCAGCGTAGTACTAGCGGGGGGGATGGATACGCAGTATTTT. This codes for CASSVVLAGGMDTQYF.

This clone was picked up a small number of times. A far larger clone is just one base off, so this is likely a read error. This chain connects TRDV2 to TRDJ2; D is perhaps TRDD3 (5 bases). Looked up from germline, CDR1 is GEAIGNYY and CDR2 is EKD. Deletions cut 3 bases from V and 3 bases from J, with 25 bases between. This CDR3 has 19 amino acids. In DNA form, the CDR3 reads TGTGCCTGTGACCCAGTACTGGAGGATAAAGGGGTCCTGACAGCACAACTCTTCTTT. Protein product: CACDPVLEDKGVLTAQLFF.

This clone was seen only a few times. This likely stems from a read error, as it lies one base from a far larger clone. This chain joins TRDV2 and TRDJ3, with 8 bases fitting TRDD3. Germline CDR1 reads GEAIGNYY; CDR2 reads EKD. The J segment lost 2 bases and the V segment lost 0 bases, leaving 5 bases of the junction unmatched. CDR3 length equals 18 residues. The CDR3 region is CACDTVPGDTWDTRQMFF. CDR3 nucleotide sequence: TGTGCCTGTGACACCGTACCGGGGGATACCTGGGACACCCGACAGATGTTTTTC.

As to this clone: Sequence at one end of the junction differs from germline and may be a read error. This chain joins TRDV2 and TRDJ3; TRDD3 agrees at 12 bases. No J gene was available from TCRdb, and it was assigned here by a germline match of the DNA. This CDR3 region has 20 residues. The germline gives CDR1 GEAIGNYY, CDR2 EKD. CDR3 region: CAGDNLGDTQSSWDTRQMFF. CDR3 DNA sequence: TGTGCCGGTGACAACCTGGGGGATACGCAGAGCTCCTGGGACACCCGACAGATGTTTTTC.

Points on this clone: A far larger clone is one nucleotide away, so this likely arose from a read error. Other nucleotide sequences in the sample specify the same CDR3. The rearrangement joins TRDV2 to TRDJ1, with 7 bases that match TRDD3. Germline V lookup: CDR1 GEAIGNYY, CDR2 EKD. The CDR3 consists of 16 residues. The CDR3 region has the DNA TGTGCCTGTGACGTCCCGGGGGATTTCGTCACCGATAAACTAATCTTT. The encoded protein is CACDVPGDFVTDKLIF.

Note on this clone: A single base is all that separates this from a far larger clone, so a read error is likely. This chain joins TRDV2 and TRDJ2; 9 nucleotides align to TRDD3. The CDR3 has 15 amino acids. Germline V gene data show CDR1 as GEAIGNYY and CDR2 as EKD. V trimming: 4 bases; J trimming: 1 base; junction bases outside the gene matches: 3. CDR3 DNA sequence: TGTGCCTGTGAAGTACTGGGGGATTTGACAGCACAACTCTTCTTT. Translating it yields CACEVLGDLTAQLFF.